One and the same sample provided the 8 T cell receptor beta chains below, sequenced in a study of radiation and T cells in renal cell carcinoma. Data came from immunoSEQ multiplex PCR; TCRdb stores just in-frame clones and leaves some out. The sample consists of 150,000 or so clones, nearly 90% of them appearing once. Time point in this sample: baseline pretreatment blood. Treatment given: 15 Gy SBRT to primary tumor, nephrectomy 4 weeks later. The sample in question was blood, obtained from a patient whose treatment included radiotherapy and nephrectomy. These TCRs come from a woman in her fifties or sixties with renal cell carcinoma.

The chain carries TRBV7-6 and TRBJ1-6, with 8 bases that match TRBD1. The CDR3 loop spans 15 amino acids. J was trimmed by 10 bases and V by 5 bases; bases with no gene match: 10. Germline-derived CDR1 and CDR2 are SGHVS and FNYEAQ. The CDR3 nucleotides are TGTGCCAGCAGCGCCCAGGGGGCCCGGGAGTCACCCCTCCACTTT. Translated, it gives CASSAQGARESPLHF.

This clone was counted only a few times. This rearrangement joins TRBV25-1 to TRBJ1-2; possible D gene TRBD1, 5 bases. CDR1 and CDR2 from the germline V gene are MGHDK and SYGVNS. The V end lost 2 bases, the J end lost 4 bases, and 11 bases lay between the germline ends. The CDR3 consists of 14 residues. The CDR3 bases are TGTGCCAGCAGTGAAGGGGCAGCAAGCTATGGCTACACCTTC. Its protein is CASSEGAASYGYTF.

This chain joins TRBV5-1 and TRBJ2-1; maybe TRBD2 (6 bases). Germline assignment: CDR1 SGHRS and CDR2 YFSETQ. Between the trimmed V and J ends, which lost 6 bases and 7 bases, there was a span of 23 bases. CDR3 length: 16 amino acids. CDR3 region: CASTYHRDWIMNEQFF. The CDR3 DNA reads TGCGCCAGCACTTACCACCGGGACTGGATTATGAATGAGCAGTTCTTC.

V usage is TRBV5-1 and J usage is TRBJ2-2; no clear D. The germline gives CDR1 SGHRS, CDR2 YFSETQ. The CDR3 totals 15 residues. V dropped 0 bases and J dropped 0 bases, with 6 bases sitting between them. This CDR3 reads CASSLDGSNTGELFF. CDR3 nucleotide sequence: TGCGCCAGCAGCTTGGACGGCTCGAACACCGGGGAGCTGTTTTTT.

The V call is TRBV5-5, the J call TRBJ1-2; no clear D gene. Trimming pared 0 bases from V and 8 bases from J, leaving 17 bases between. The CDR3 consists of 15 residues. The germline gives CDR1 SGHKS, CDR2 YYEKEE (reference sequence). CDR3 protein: CASSLVPGTGIGYTF. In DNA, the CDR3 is TGTGCCAGCAGCTTGGTGCCGGGTACGGGCATCGGCTACACCTTC. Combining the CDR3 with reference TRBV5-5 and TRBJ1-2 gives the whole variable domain DAGVTQSPTHLIKTRGQQVTLRCSPISGHKSVSWYQQVLGQGPQFIFQYYEKEERGRGNFPDRFSARQFPNYSSELNVNALLLGDSALYLCASSLVPGTGIGYTFGSGTRLTVV.

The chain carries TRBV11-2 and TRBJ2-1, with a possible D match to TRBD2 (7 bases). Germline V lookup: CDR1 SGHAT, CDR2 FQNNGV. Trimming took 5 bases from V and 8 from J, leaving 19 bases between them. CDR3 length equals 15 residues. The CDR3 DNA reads TGTGCCAGCAGCGCTCAGACTAGGGGGAGGGATGAGCAGTTCTTC. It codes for CASSAQTRGRDEQFF.

The CDR3 bases are TGTGCCAGCAGCCCGACAGGAATAAACTCCTACGAGCAGTACTTC. Protein product: CASSPTGINSYEQYF. J is TRBJ2-7 and V is TRBV5-4; perhaps TRBD1 as D (6 bases). V was shortened by 4 bases and J by 0 bases, with 14 bases between the two germline ends. The CDR3 sequence is 15 residues long. Per germline, CDR1 SGHNT and CDR2 YYREEE (reference sequence).

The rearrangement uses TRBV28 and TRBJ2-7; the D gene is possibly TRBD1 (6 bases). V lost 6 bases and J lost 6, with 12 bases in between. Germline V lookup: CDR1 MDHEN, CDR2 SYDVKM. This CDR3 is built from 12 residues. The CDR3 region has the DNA TGTGCCAGCAGGCCACAGGGCTTCGAGCAGTACTTC. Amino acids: CASRPQGFEQYF.